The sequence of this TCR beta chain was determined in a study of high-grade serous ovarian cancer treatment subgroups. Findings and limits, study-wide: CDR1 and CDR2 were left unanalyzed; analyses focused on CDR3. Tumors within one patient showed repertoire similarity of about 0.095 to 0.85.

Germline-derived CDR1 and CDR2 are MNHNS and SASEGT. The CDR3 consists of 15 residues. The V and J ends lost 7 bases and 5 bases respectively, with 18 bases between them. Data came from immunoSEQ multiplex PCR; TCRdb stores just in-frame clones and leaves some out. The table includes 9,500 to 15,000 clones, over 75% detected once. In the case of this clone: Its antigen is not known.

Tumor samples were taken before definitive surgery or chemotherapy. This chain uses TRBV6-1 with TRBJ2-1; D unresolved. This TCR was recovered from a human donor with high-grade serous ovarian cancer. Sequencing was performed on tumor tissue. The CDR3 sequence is CASTLPTYTHNEQFF. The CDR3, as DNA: TGTGCCAGCACCCTGCCTACCTATACGCACAATGAGCAGTTCTTC.